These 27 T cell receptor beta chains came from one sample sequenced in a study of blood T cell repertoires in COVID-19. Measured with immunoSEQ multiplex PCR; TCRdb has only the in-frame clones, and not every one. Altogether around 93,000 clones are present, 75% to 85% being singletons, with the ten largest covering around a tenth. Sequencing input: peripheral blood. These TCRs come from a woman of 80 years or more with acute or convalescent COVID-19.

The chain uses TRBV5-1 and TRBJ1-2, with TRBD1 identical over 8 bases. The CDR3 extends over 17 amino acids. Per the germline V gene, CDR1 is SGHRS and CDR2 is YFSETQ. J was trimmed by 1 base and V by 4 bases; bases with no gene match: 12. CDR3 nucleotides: TGCGCCAGCAGCCCCCAGGGGACAGGTTCAGTTAACTATGGCTACACCTTC. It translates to CASSPQGTGSVNYGYTF.

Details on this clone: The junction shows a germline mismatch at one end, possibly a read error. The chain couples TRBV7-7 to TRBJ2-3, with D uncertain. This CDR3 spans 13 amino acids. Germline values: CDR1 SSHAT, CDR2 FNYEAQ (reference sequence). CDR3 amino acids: CASSLGSTDTQYF. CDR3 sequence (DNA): TGTGCTAGCAGCCTCGGGAGCACAGATACGCAGTATTTT. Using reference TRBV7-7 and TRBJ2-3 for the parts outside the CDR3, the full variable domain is GAGVSQSPRYKVTKRGQDVTLRCDPISSHATLYWYQQALGQGPEFLTYFNYEAQPDKSGLPSDRFSAERPEGSISTLTIQRTEQRDSAMYRCASSLGSTDTQYFGPGTRLTVL.

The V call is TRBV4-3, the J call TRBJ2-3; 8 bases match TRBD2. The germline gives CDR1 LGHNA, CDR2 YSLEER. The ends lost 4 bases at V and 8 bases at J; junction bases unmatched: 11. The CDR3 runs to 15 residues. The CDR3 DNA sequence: TGCGCCAGCAGCCCAGAGGTAGCGGGGCGTCCTACGCAGTATTTT. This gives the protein CASSPEVAGRPTQYF.

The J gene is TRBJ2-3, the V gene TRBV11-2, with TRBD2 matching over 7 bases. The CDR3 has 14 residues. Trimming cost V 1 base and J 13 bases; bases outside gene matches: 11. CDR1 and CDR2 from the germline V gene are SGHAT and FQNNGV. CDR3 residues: CASSLGLAVITKYF. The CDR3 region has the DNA TGTGCCAGCAGCTTAGGACTAGCCGTCATCACTAAGTATTTT.

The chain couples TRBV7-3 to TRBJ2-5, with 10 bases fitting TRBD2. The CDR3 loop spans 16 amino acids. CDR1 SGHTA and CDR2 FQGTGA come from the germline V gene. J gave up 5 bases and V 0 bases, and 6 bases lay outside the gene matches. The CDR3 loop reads CASSLTEAGGRETQYF. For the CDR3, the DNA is TGTGCCAGCAGCTTAACAGAAGCGGGGGGGCGCGAGACCCAGTACTTC.

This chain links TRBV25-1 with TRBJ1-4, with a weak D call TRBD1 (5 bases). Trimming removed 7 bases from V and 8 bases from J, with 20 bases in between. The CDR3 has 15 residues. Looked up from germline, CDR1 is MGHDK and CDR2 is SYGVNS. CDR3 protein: CASTYGGASKEKLFF. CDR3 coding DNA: TGTGCCAGCACATACGGAGGGGCATCGAAAGAAAAACTGTTTTTT.

The DNA of the CDR3 is TGTGCCAGCAGTGGGGACAGTTGGCAAGAGACCCAGTACTTC. Translating it yields CASSGDSWQETQYF. The gene calls are TRBV2 and TRBJ2-5, with 7 bases that match TRBD1. The ends lost 4 bases at V and 2 bases at J; junction bases unmatched: 4. The germline V gene has CDR1 SNHLY and CDR2 FYNNEI. This CDR3 contains 14 residues.

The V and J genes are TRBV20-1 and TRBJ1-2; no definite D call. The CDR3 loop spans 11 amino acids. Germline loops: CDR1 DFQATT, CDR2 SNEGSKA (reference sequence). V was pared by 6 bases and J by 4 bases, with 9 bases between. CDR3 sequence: CSASLGYGYTF. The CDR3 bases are TGCAGTGCCAGCCTAGGCTATGGCTACACCTTC.

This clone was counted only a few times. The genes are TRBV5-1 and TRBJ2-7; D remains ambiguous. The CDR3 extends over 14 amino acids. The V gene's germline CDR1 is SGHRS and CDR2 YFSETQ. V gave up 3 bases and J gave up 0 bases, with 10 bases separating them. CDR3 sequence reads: CASSSKQSSYEQYF. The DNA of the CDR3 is TGCGCCAGCAGCTCCAAACAGAGCTCCTACGAGCAGTACTTC. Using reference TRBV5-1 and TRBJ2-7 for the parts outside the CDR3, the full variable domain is KAGVTQTPRYLIKTRGQQVTLSCSPISGHRSVSWYQQTPGQGLQFLFEYFSETQRNKGNFPGRFSGRQFSNSRSEMNVSTLELGDSALYLCASSSKQSSYEQYFGPGTRLTVT.

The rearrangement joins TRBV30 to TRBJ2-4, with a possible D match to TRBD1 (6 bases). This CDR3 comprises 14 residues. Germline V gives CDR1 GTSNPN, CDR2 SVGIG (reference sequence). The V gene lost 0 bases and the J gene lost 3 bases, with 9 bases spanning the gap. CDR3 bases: TGTGCCTGGAGTGTCGGGACATACAAAAACATTCAGTACTTC. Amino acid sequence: CAWSVGTYKNIQYF.

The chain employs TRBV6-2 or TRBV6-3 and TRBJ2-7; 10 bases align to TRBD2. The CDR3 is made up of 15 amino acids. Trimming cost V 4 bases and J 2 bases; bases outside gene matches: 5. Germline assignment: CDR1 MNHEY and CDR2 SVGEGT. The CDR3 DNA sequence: TGTGCCAGCAGTTCCCAGCGGGGGGGAACCTACGAGCAGTACTTC. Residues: CASSSQRGGTYEQYF.

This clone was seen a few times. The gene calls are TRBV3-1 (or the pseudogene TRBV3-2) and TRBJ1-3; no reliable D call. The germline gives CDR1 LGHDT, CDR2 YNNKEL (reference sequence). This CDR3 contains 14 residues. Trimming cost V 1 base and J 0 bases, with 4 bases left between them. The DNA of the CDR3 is TGTGCCAGCAGCCAAGTCGTCTCTGGAAACACCATATATTTT. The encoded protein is CASSQVVSGNTIYF.

The CDR3 DNA reads TGTGCCAGCAGCATGGGGCTTAGAAACACCATATATTTT. This gives the protein CASSMGLRNTIYF. The chain has TRBV7-2 and TRBJ1-3; TRBD1 is a possible D gene (5 bases). The V gene lost 5 bases and the J gene lost 5 bases, with 10 bases spanning the gap. The CDR3 is 13 residues long. The V gene's germline CDR1 is SGHTA and CDR2 FQGNSA.

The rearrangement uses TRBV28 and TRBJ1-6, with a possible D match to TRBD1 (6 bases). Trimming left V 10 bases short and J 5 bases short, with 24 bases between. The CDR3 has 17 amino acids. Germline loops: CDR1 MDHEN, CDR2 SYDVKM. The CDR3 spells CATGPAGPDRHNSPLHF. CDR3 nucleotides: TGTGCCACAGGGCCCGCGGGTCCCGACAGGCATAATTCACCCCTCCACTTT.

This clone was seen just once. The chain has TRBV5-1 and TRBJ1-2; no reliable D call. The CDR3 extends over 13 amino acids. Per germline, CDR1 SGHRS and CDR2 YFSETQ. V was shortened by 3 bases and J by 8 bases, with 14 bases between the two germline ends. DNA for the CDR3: TGCGCCAGCAGCTGGGAGTTGGGATGGGGCTACACCTTC. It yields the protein CASSWELGWGYTF.

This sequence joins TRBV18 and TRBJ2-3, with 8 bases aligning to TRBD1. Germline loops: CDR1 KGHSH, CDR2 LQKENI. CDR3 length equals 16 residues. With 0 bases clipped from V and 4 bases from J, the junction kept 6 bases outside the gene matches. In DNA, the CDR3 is TGTGCCAGCTCACCACCGCAGGGGGCGGGCGCAGATACGCAGTATTTT. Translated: CASSPPQGAGADTQYF.

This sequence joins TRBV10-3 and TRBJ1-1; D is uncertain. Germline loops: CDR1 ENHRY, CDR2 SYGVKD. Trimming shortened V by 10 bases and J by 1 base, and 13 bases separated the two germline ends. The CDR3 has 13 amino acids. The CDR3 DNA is TGTGCCACCAGAGGCCAGGAGAACACTGAAGCTTTCTTT. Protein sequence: CATRGQENTEAFF.

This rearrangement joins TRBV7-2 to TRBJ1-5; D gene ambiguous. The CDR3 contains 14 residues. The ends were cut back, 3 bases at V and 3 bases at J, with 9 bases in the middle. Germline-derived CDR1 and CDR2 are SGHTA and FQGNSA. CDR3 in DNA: TGTGCCAGCAGCTTGGGTGGAGACAATCAGCCCCAGCATTTT. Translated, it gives CASSLGGDNQPQHF.

CDR3 sequence: CASSERQNYNSPLHF. In DNA, the CDR3 is TGTGCCAGCAGTGAGCGGCAAAACTATAATTCACCCCTCCACTTT. The chain carries TRBV2 and TRBJ1-6; D not certain. This CDR3 comprises 15 residues. The germline gives CDR1 SNHLY, CDR2 FYNNEI. V was shortened by 3 bases and J by 3 bases, with 9 bases between the two germline ends.

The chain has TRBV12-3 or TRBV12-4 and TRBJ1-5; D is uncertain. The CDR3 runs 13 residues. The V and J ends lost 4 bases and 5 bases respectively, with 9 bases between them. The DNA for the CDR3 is TGTGCCAGCAGTTCCACGGGAGATCAGCCCCAGCATTTT. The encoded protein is CASSSTGDQPQHF.

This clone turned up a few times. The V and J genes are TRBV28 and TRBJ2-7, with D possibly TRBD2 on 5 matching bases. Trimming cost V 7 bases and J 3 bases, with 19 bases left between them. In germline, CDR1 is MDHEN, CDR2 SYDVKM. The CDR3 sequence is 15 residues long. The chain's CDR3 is CASTPDGVGYYEQYF. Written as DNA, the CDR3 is TGTGCCAGCACCCCCGACGGGGTGGGGTACTACGAGCAGTACTTC.

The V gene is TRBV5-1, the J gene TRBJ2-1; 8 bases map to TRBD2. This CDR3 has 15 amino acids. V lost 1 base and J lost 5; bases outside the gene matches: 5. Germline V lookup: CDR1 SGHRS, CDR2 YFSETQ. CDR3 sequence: CASSLSLAGDNEQFF. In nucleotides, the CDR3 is TGCGCCAGCAGCTTGAGTCTAGCGGGCGACAATGAGCAGTTCTTC. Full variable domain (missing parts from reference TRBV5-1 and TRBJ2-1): KAGVTQTPRYLIKTRGQQVTLSCSPISGHRSVSWYQQTPGQGLQFLFEYFSETQRNKGNFPGRFSGRQFSNSRSEMNVSTLELGDSALYLCASSLSLAGDNEQFFGPGTRLTVL.

The CDR3 here is CAWSPSAFSGGAGDTQYF. The CDR3 DNA sequence: TGTGCCTGGAGTCCCTCAGCCTTTAGCGGGGGGGCCGGAGATACGCAGTATTTT. J is TRBJ2-3 and V is TRBV30, with TRBD2 identical over 11 bases. Germline CDR1 and CDR2: GTSNPN and SVGIG (reference sequence). V lost 2 bases, J lost 5 bases, and 15 bases stayed unmatched. The CDR3 length is 18 residues.

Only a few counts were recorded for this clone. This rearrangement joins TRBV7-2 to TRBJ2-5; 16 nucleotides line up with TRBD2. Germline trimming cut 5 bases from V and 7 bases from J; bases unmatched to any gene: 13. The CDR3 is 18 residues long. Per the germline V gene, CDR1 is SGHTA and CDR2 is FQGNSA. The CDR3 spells CASSTAGTSGGAGATQYF. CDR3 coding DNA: TGTGCCAGCAGCACCGCCGGGACTAGCGGGGGGGCTGGGGCGACCCAGTACTTC.

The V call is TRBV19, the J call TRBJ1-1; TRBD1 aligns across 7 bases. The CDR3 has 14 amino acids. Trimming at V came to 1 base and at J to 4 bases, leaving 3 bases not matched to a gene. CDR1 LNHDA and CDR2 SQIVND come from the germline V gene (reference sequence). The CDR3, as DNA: TGTGCCAGTAGTATAGGCGCAGGGGGCACTGAAGCTTTCTTT. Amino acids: CASSIGAGGTEAFF.

The DNA of the CDR3 is TGCGCCAGCAGCCAAGATCATTATGAGGCCCGAAAACTGTTTTTT. Its translation: CASSQDHYEARKLFF. The rearrangement uses TRBV4-3 and TRBJ1-4; the D is unclear. Trimming pared 0 bases from V and 10 bases from J, leaving 15 bases between. This CDR3 is 15 amino acids long. Germline V gives CDR1 LGHNA, CDR2 YSLEER.

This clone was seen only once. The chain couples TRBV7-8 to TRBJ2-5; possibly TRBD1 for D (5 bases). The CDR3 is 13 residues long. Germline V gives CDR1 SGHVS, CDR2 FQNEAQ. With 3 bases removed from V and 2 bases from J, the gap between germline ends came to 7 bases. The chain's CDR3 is CASSFHRQETQYF. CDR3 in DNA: TGTGCCAGCAGCTTTCACAGGCAAGAGACCCAGTACTTC.